This passage covers 2 T cell receptor beta chains from one sample sequenced in a study of cytomegalovirus exposure and HLA in healthy donors. The PCR contained 60 Vbeta and 13 Jbeta primers. Method: immunoSEQ multiplex PCR; TCRdb's copy keeps in-frame clones and lacks some. Of under 140,000 clones listed, roughly 80% are singletons. Sequenced: PBMCs. The receptor source for this set is a man aged 25 to 45 in good health and CMV-seropositive.

Details on this clone: Lacking the conserved final phenylalanine or tryptophan, this CDR3 likely reflects a read error. The DNA is left out, because the CDR3 cannot be placed on it with certainty; the CDR3 is given as TCRdb lists it. CDR3 residues: CASSAPRELGFS. V and J are TRBV6-1 and TRBJ1-1. Looked up from germline, CDR1 is MNHNS and CDR2 is SASEGT. With termini counted, the CDR3 has 12 amino acids.

This clone was seen just once. This chain links TRBV19 with TRBJ2-2; 7 bases fit TRBD1. CDR1 is LNHDA and CDR2 is SQIVND in the germline V gene (reference sequence). Trimming cost V 6 bases and J 8 bases; bases outside gene matches: 15. The CDR3 sequence is 16 residues long. CDR3 DNA sequence: TGTGCCAGTAGCTCGGGACAGACCTGGGTAGTAGGGGAGCTGTTTTTT. Its translation is CASSSGQTWVVGELFF.